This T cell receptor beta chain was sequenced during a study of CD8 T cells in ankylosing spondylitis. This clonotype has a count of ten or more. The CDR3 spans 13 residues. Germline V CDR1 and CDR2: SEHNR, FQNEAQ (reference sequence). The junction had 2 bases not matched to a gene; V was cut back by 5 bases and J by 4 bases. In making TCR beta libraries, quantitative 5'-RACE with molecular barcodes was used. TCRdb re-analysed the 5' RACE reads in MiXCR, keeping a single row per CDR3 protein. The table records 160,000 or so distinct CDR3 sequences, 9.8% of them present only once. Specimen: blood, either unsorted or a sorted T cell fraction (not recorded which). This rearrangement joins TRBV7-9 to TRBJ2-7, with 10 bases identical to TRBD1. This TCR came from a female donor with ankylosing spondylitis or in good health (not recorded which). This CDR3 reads CASSRTGGYEQYF. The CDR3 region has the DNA TGTGCCAGCAGCCGGACAGGGGGTTACGAGCAGTACTTC. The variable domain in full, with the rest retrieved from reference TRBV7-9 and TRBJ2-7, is DTGVSQNPRHKITKRGQNVTFRCDPISEHNRLYWYRQTLGQGPEFLTYFQNEAQLEKSRLLSDRFSAERPKGSFSTLEIQRTEQGDSAMYLCASSRTGGYEQYFGPGTRLTVT.